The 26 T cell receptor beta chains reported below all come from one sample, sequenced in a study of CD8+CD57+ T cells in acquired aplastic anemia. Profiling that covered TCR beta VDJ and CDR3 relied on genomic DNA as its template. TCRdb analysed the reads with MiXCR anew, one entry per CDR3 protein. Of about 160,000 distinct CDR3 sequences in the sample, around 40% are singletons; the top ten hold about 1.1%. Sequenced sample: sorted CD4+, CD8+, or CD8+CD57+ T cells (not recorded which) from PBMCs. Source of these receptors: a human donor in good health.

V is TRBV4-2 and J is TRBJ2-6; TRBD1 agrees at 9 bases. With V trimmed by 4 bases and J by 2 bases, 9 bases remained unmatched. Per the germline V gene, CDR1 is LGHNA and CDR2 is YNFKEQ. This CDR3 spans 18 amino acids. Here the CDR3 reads CASSPPGQGMTGANVLTF. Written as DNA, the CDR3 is TGTGCCAGCAGCCCCCCGGGACAGGGAATGACTGGGGCCAACGTCCTGACTTTC.

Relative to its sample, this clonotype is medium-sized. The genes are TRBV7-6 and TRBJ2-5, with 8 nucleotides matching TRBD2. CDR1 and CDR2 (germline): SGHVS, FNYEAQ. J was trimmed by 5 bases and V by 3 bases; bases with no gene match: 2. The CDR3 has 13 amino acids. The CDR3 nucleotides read TGTGCCAGCAGCTTTAGCGGGGCCGAGACCCAGTACTTC. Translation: CASSFSGAETQYF.

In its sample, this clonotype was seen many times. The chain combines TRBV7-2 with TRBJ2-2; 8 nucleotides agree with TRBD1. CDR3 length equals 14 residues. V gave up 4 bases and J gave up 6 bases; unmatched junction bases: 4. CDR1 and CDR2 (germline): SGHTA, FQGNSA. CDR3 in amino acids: CASSSLQGAGELFF. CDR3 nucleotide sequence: TGTGCCAGCAGCTCTCTACAGGGGGCCGGGGAGCTGTTTTTT.

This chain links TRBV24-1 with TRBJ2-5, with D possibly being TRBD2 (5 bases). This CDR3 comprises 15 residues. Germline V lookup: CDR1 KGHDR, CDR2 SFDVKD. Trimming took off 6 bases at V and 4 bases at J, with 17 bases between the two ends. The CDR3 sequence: CATSQRSPGIETQYF. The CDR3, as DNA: TGTGCCACCAGTCAGAGGTCCCCGGGGATAGAGACCCAGTACTTC.

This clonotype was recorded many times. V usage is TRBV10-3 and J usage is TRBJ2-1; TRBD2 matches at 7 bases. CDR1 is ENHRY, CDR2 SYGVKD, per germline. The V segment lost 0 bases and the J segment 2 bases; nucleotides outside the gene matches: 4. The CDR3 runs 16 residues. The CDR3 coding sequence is TGTGCCATCAGTGAGTCGGGTGCGGGGGCCTACAATGAGCAGTTCTTC. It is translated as CAISESGAGAYNEQFF.

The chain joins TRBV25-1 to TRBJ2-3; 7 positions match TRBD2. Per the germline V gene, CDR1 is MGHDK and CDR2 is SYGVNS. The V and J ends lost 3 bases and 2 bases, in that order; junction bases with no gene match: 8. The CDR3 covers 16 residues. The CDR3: CASSDGAGEPTDTQYF. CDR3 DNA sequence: TGTGCCAGCAGTGATGGGGCGGGGGAACCCACAGATACGCAGTATTTT.

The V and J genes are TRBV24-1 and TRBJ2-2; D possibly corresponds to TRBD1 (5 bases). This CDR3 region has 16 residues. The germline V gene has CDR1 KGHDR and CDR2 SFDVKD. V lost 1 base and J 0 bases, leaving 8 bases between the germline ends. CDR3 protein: CATSDLGDTNTGELFF. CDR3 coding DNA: TGTGCCACCAGTGATTTAGGGGATACGAACACCGGGGAGCTGTTTTTT.

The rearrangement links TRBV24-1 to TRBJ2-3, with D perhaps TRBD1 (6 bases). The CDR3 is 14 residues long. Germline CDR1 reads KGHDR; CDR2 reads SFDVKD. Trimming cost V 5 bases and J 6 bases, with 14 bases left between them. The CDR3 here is CATSGPNRADTQYF. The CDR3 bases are TGTGCCACCAGTGGCCCAAACAGGGCGGATACGCAGTATTTT.

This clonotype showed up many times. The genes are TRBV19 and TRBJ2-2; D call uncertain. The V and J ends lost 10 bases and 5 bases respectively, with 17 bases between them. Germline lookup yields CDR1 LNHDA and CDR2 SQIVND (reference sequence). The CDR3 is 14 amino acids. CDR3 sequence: CATRHVAATGELFF. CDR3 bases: TGTGCCACCCGTCACGTGGCGGCAACCGGGGAGCTGTTTTTT.

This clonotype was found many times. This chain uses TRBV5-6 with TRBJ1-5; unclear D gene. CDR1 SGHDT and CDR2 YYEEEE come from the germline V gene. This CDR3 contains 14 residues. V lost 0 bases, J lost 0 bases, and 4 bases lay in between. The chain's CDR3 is CASSLGHSNQPQHF. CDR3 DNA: TGTGCCAGCAGCTTGGGGCATAGCAATCAGCCCCAGCATTTT.

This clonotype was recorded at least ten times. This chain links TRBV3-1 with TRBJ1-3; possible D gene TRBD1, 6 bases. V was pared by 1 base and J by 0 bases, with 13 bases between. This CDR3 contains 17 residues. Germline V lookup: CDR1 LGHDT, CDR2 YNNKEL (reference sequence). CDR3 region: CASSQGRDIGSGNTIYF. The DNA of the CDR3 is TGTGCCAGCAGCCAAGGCCGGGACATTGGCTCTGGAAACACCATATATTTT.

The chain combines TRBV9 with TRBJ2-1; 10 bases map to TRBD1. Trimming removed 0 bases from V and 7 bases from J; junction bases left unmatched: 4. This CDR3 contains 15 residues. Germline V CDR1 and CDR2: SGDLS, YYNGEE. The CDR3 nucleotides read TGTGCCAGCAGCGTAGGGGGGACAGGGGCTAATGAGCAGTTCTTC. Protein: CASSVGGTGANEQFF.

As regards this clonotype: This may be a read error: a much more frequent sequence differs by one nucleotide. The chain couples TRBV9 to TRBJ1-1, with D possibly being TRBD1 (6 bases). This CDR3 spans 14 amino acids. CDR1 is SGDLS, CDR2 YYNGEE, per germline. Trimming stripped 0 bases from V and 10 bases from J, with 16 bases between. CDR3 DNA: TGTGCCAGCAGCGTAGTCCCGAAGACAGGTGTAGCTTTCTTT. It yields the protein CASSVVPKTGVAFF.

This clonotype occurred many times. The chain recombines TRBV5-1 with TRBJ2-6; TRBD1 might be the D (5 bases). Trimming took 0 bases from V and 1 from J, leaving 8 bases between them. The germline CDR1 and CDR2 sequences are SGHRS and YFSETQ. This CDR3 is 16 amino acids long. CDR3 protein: CASSLGQGSGANVLTF. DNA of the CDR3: TGCGCCAGCAGCTTGGGCCAGGGTTCTGGGGCCAACGTCCTGACTTTC.

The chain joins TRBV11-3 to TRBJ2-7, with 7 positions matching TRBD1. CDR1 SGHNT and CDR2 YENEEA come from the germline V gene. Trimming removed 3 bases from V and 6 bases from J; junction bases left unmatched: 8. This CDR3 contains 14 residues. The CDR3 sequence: CASSLRTGDGEQYF. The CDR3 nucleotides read TGTGCCAGCAGCTTGAGGACAGGTGATGGCGAGCAGTACTTC.

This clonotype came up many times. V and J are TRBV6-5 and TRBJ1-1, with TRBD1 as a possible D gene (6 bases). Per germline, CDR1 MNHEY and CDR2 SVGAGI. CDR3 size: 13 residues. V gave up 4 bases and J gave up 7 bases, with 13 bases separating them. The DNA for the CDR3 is TGTGCCAGCAGTTTCCGGACAGACTTTGAAGCTTTCTTT. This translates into CASSFRTDFEAFF.

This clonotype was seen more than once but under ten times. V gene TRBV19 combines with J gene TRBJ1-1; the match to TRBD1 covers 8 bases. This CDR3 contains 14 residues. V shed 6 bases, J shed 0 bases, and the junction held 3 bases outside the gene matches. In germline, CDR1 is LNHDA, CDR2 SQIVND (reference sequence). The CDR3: CASRRQGMNTEAFF. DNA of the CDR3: TGTGCCAGTAGGAGACAGGGGATGAACACTGAAGCTTTCTTT.

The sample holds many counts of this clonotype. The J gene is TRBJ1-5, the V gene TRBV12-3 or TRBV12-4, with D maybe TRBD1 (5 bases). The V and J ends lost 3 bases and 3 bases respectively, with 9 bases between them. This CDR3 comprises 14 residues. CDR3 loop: CASSFGTFNQPQHF. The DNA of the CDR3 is TGTGCCAGCAGTTTTGGGACGTTCAATCAGCCCCAGCATTTT.

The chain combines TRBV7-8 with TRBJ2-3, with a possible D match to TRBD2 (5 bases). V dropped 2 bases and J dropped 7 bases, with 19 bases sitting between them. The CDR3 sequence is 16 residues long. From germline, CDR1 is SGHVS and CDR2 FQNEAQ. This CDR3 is CASSLLLRSEGNTQYF. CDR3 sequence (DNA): TGTGCCAGCAGCTTATTGTTGCGGTCCGAGGGAAATACGCAGTATTTT.

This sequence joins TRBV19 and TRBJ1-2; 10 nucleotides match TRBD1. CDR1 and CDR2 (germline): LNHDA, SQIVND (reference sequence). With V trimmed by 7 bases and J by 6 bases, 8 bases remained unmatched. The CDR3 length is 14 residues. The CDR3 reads CASKGTGTGDGYTF. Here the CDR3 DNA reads TGTGCCAGTAAAGGAACCGGGACAGGGGATGGCTACACCTTC. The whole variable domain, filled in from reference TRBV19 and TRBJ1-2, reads DGGITQSPKYLFRKEGQNVTLSCEQNLNHDAMYWYRQDPGQGLRLIYYSQIVNDFQKGDIAEGYSVSREKKESFPLTVTSAQKNPTAFYLCASKGTGTGDGYTFGSGTRLTVV.

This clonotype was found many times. DNA for the CDR3: TGCAGTGCTAGAGATCTGGGTGAAAAACTGTTTTTT. Protein product: CSARDLGEKLFF. The rearrangement uses TRBV20-1 and TRBJ1-4; D ambiguous. This CDR3 is built from 12 residues. Germline V gene lookup returns CDR1 DFQATT and CDR2 SNEGSKA (reference sequence). Trimming removed 0 bases from V and 7 bases from J, with 6 bases in between.

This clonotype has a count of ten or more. The CDR3 here is CASSSEGPGSEQFF. The CDR3 nucleotides read TGTGCCAGCAGCTCGGAGGGCCCAGGGAGTGAGCAGTTCTTC. The chain employs TRBV7-6 and TRBJ2-1; maybe TRBD2 (6 bases). Germline loops: CDR1 SGHVS, CDR2 FNYEAQ. The CDR3 sequence is 14 residues long. V lost 4 bases and J 9 bases, leaving 16 bases between the germline ends.

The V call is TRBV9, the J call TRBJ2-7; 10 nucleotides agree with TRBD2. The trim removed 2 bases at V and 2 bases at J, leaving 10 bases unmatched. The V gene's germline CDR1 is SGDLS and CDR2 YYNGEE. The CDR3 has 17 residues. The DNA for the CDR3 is TGTGCCAGCAGCGTCGGTCTAGCGGGGGTAAGGACCTACGAGCAGTACTTC. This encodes CASSVGLAGVRTYEQYF.

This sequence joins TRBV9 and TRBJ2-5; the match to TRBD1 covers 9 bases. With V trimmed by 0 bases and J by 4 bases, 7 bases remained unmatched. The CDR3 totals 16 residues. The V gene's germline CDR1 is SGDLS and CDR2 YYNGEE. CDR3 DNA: TGTGCCAGCAGCGTAGGGGACAGGGAGGGTGGAGAGACCCAGTACTTC. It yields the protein CASSVGDREGGETQYF.

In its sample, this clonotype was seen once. The CDR3 region has the DNA TGTGCCACCAGTGATAGTGGCGGGAGCCCCGAGCAGTACTTC. Protein product: CATSDSGGSPEQYF. V and J are TRBV24-1 and TRBJ2-7, with TRBD2 matching 7 bases. V shed 3 bases, J shed 6 bases, and the junction held 7 bases outside the gene matches. Per germline, CDR1 KGHDR and CDR2 SFDVKD. The CDR3 runs 14 residues.

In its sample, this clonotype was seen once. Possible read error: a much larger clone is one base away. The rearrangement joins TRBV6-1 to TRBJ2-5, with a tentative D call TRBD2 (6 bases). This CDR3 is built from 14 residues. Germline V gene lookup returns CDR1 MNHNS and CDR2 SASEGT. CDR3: CAGSRLGYEETQYF. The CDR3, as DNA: TGTGCCGGCAGCCGACTAGGTTACGAAGAGACCCAGTACTTC.